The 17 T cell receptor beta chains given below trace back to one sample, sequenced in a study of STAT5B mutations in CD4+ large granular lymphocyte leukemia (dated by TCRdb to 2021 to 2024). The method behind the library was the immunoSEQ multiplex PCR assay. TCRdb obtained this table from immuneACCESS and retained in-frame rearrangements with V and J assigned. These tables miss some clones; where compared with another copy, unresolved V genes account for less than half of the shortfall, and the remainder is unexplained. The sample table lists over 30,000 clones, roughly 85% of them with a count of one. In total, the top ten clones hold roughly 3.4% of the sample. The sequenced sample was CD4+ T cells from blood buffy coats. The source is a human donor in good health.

In nucleotides, the CDR3 is TGCGCCAGCAGCCCAGGACTAGCGGGAGTCTTGACCGGGGAGCTGTTTTTT. Its translation: CASSPGLAGVLTGELFF. This chain uses TRBV4-1 with TRBJ2-2, with TRBD2 matching 13 bases. V dropped 4 bases and J dropped 5; count of bases not matched to a gene: 7. Germline V gene sequence: CDR1 MGHRA, CDR2 YSYEKL. The CDR3 loop spans 17 amino acids.

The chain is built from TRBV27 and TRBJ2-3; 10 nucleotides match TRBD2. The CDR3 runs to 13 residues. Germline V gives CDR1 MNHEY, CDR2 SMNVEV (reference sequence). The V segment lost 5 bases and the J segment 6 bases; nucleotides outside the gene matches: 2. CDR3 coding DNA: TGTGCCAGCAGTCAGACTAGCGGGGATACGCAGTATTTT. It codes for CASSQTSGDTQYF.

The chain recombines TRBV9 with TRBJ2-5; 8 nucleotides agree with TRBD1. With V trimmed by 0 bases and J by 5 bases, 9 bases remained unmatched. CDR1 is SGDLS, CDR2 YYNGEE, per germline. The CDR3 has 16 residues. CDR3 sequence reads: CASSVAAGGAWETQYF. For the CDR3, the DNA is TGTGCCAGCAGCGTAGCGGCAGGGGGCGCATGGGAGACCCAGTACTTC.

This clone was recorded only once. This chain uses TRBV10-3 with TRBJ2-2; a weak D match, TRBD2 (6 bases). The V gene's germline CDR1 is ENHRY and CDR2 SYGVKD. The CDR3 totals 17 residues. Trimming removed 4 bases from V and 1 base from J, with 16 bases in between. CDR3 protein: CAISGGVASMNTGELFF. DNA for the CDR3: TGTGCCATCAGTGGGGGGGTAGCGTCAATGAACACCGGGGAGCTGTTTTTT.

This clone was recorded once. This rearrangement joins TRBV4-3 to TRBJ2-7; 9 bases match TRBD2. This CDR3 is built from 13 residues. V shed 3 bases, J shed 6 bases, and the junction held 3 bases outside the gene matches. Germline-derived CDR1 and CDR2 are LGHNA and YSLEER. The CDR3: CASSQTAGGEQYF. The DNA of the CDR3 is TGCGCCAGCAGCCAGACAGCGGGGGGCGAGCAGTACTTC.

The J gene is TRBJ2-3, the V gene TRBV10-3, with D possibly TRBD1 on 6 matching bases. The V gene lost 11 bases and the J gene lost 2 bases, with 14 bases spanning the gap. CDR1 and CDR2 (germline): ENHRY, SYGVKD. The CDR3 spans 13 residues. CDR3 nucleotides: TGTGCCGTTCGAACAGGGATCACAGATACGCAGTATTTT. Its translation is CAVRTGITDTQYF.

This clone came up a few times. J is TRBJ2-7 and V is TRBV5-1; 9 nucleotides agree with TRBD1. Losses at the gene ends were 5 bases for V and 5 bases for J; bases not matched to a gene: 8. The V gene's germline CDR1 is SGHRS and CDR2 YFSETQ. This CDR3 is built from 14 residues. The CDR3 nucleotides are TGCGCCAGCAGGCCCGGGACAGGGAGCAACGAGCAGTACTTC. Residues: CASRPGTGSNEQYF. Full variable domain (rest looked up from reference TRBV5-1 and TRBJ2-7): KAGVTQTPRYLIKTRGQQVTLSCSPISGHRSVSWYQQTPGQGLQFLFEYFSETQRNKGNFPGRFSGRQFSNSRSEMNVSTLELGDSALYLCASRPGTGSNEQYFGPGTRLTVT.

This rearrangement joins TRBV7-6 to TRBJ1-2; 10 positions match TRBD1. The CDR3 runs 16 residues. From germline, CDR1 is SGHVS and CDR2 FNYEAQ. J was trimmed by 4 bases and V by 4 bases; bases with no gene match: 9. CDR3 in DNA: TGTGCCAGCAGCTCGCTCCGGGACAGGGGTGGCTATGGCTACACCTTC. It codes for CASSSLRDRGGYGYTF.

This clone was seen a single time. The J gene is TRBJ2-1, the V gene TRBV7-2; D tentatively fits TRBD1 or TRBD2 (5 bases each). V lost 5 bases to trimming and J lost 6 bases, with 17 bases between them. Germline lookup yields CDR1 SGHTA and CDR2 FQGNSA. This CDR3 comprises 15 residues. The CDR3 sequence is CASSIPGRMPNEQFF. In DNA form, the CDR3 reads TGTGCCAGCAGCATCCCGGGACGGATGCCCAATGAGCAGTTCTTC.

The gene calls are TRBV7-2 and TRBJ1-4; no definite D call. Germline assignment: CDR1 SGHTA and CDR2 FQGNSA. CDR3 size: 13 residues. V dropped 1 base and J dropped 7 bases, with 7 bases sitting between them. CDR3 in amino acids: CASSLVIGEKLFF. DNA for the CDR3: TGTGCCAGCAGCTTAGTTATAGGTGAAAAACTGTTTTTT.

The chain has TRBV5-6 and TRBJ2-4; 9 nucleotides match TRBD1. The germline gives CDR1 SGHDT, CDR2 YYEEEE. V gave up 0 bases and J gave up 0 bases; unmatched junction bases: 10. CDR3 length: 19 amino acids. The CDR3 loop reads CASSLDGQGQYLAKNIQYF. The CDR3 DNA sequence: TGTGCCAGCAGCTTGGATGGACAGGGGCAATATCTAGCCAAAAACATTCAGTACTTC.

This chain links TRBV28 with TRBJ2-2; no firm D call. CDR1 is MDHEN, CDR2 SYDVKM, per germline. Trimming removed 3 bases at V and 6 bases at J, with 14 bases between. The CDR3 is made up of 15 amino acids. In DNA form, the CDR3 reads TGTGCCAGCAGTTTTGTCGCTAGGGCCCCCGGGGAGCTGTTTTTT. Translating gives CASSFVARAPGELFF.

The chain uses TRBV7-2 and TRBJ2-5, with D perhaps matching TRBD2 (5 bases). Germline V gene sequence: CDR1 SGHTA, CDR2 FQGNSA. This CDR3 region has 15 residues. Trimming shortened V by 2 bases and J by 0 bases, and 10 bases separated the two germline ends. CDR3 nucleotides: TGTGCCAGCAGCTTAATCGGGGAGTACCAAGAGACCCAGTACTTC. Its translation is CASSLIGEYQETQYF.

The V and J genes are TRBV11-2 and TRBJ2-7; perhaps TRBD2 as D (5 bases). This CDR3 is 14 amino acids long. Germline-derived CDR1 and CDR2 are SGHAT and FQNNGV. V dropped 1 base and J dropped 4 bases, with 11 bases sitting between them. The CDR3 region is CASSLGAEGYEQYF. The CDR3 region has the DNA TGTGCCAGCAGCTTAGGGGCAGAGGGATACGAGCAGTACTTC.

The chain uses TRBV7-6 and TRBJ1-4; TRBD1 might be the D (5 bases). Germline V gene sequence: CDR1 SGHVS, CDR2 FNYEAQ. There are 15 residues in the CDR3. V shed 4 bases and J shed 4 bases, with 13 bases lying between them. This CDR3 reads CASSSQGWGNEKLFF. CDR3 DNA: TGTGCCAGCAGCTCCCAGGGCTGGGGTAATGAAAAACTGTTTTTT.

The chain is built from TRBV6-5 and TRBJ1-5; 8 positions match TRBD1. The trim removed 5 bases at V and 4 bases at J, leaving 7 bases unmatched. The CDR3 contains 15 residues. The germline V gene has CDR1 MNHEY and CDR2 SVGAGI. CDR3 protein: CASSPTGGPNQPQHF. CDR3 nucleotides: TGTGCCAGCAGTCCAACAGGGGGACCAAATCAGCCCCAGCATTTT.

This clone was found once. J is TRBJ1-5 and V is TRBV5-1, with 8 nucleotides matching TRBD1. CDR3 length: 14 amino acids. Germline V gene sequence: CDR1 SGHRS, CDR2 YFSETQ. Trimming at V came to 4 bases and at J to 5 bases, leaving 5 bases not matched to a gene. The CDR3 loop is CASSPQGADQPQHF. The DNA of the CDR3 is TGCGCCAGCAGCCCCCAGGGGGCCGATCAGCCCCAGCATTTT.